The 13 T cell receptor beta chains below were found in one sample sequenced in a study of blood T cells in healthy people across ages. It was with a sample-barcoded 5' primer and a J-beta primer mix that a second PCR of roughly 7 to 12 cycles was run. TCRdb recomputed calls from the 5' RACE reads with MiXCR, one row per CDR3 protein. The sample includes 600,000 or so distinct CDR3 sequences, around a fifth seen only once; the top ten take 3.6%. The sample comprised blood. These receptors were obtained from a man aged 65 to 85 in good health.

Many counts were recorded for this clonotype. CDR3 sequence: CATSDSVLPGELFF. CDR3 nucleotides: TGTGCCACCAGTGATTCGGTGTTACCCGGGGAGCTGTTTTTT. The chain is built from TRBV24-1 and TRBJ2-2, with D hard to call. There are 14 residues in the CDR3. Trimming shortened V by 2 bases and J by 6 bases, and 9 bases separated the two germline ends. CDR1 KGHDR and CDR2 SFDVKD come from the germline V gene.

Of note for this clonotype: A junction end diverges from the germline sequence, so it may reflect a read error. The genes are TRBV6-5 and TRBJ2-3; TRBD2 matches at 11 bases. Germline CDR1 is MNHEY and CDR2 is SVGAGI. The CDR3 runs to 23 residues. CDR3 region: CASSYSILLGGDSGGDSTDTQSF. For the CDR3, the DNA is TGTGCCAGCAGTTACTCGATTCTCCTTGGTGGGGATAGCGGGGGGGATAGCACAGATACGCAGTCTTTT.

This clonotype was counted a few times. The chain employs TRBV6-4 and TRBJ2-5; 8 nucleotides line up with TRBD2. The DNA matches TRBJ2-1 better at its end, which makes the J call doubtful. Germline lookup yields CDR1 MRHNA and CDR2 SNTAGT. The CDR3 sequence is 13 residues long. This CDR3 is CASSFRLAGEQFF. CDR3 DNA: TGTGCCAGCAGTTTCCGGCTAGCGGGTGAGCAGTTCTTC.

The chain couples TRBV3-1 to TRBJ1-1; possible D gene TRBD1, 5 bases. V lost 2 bases and J lost 9, with 13 bases in between. The CDR3 consists of 13 residues. Germline V CDR1 and CDR2: LGHDT, YNNKEL (reference sequence). The CDR3 sequence is CASSQPGRDQAFF. CDR3 nucleotides: TGTGCCAGCAGCCAACCCGGGAGGGACCAAGCTTTCTTT.

The chain combines TRBV5-1 with TRBJ2-3; D assignment may be TRBD1 or TRBD2 (5 bases each). There are 16 residues in the CDR3. Germline lookup yields CDR1 SGHRS and CDR2 YFSETQ. V was shortened by 0 bases and J by 2 bases, with 13 bases between the two germline ends. The CDR3 is CASSLGGTTTTDTQYF. CDR3 DNA sequence: TGCGCCAGCAGCTTGGGGGGGACCACTACCACAGATACGCAGTATTTT. Full variable domain (outside the CDR3, taken from reference TRBV5-1 and TRBJ2-3): KAGVTQTPRYLIKTRGQQVTLSCSPISGHRSVSWYQQTPGQGLQFLFEYFSETQRNKGNFPGRFSGRQFSNSRSEMNVSTLELGDSALYLCASSLGGTTTTDTQYFGPGTRLTVL.

V and J are TRBV18 and TRBJ2-5, with TRBD1 matching over 10 bases. The J call is in doubt because the DNA end fits TRBJ2-1 better. The CDR3 covers 15 residues. Germline V CDR1 and CDR2: KGHSH, LQKENI. The CDR3 DNA sequence: TGTGCCAGCTCACCAGGGACAGGGGATTTCAATGAGCAGTTCTTC. This translates into CASSPGTGDFNEQFF.

This clonotype was recorded a few times. The CDR3 sequence: CASSVDSPRVNTEAFF. Here the CDR3 DNA reads TGTGCCAGCAGCGTGGACAGCCCGAGGGTGAACACTGAAGCTTTCTTT. This chain uses TRBV5-5 with TRBJ1-1; TRBD1 might be the D (6 bases). The CDR3 is 16 residues long. From germline, CDR1 is SGHKS and CDR2 YYEKEE (reference sequence). Trimming cost V 4 bases and J 0 bases, with 16 bases left between them. Drawing the rest from reference TRBV5-5 and TRBJ1-1, the complete variable domain is DAGVTQSPTHLIKTRGQQVTLRCSPISGHKSVSWYQQVLGQGPQFIFQYYEKEERGRGNFPDRFSARQFPNYSSELNVNALLLGDSALYLCASSVDSPRVNTEAFFGQGTRLTVV.

This clonotype was counted a few times. This chain connects TRBV7-9 to TRBJ2-5; D possibly corresponds to TRBD2 (6 bases). Germline CDR1 SEHNR, CDR2 FQNEAQ (reference sequence). Between the trimmed V and J ends, which lost 8 bases and 5 bases, there was a span of 15 bases. This CDR3 contains 13 residues. CDR3 coding DNA: TGTGCCAGCGGCCGCGGGACTTTTGAGACCCAGTACTTC. It yields the protein CASGRGTFETQYF.

This clonotype was counted a few times. The chain joins TRBV20-1 to TRBJ2-1; D is unresolved. Germline loops: CDR1 DFQATT, CDR2 SNEGSKA (reference sequence). CDR3 size: 14 residues. Trimming took off 6 bases at V and 1 base at J, with 13 bases between the two ends. CDR3 region: CSAETRKSYNEQFF. Here the CDR3 DNA reads TGCAGTGCCGAGACCCGGAAGTCCTACAATGAGCAGTTCTTC.

This clonotype was observed a handful of times. The chain recombines TRBV20-1 with TRBJ2-1; 9 bases line up with TRBD2. Per the germline V gene, CDR1 is DFQATT and CDR2 is SNEGSKA (reference sequence). The trim removed 3 bases at V and 6 bases at J, leaving 3 bases unmatched. This CDR3 has 13 amino acids. Written as DNA, the CDR3 is TGCAGTGCTAGTAGCGGGAGAATCAATGAGCAGTTCTTC. It encodes CSASSGRINEQFF.

V gene TRBV3-1 combines with J gene TRBJ1-1; D gene unclear. From germline, CDR1 is LGHDT and CDR2 YNNKEL (reference sequence). CDR3 size: 11 residues. V lost 3 bases and J 14 bases, leaving 13 bases between the germline ends. The CDR3 DNA reads as TGTGCCAGCAGCCAGAGTCTAGGTACGTTCTTT. Its translation: CASSQSLGTFF.

This clonotype was recorded a few times. The chain has TRBV20-1 and TRBJ2-5, with 11 positions matching TRBD2. The CDR3 spans 14 residues. From germline, CDR1 is DFQATT and CDR2 SNEGSKA (reference sequence). Trimming cost V 4 bases and J 1 base; bases outside gene matches: 2. CDR3 in DNA: TGCAGTGCTAAACTAGCGGGGGTCCAAGAGACCCAGTACTTC. This encodes CSAKLAGVQETQYF.

V usage is TRBV12-3 or TRBV12-4 and J usage is TRBJ2-1; the D gene is possibly TRBD1 (6 bases). V lost 6 bases and J 2 bases, leaving 14 bases between the germline ends. This CDR3 is built from 15 residues. The CDR3 DNA reads TGTGCCAGCAGCCAACAGGGCCTAACCTACAATGAGCAGTTCTTC. Protein: CASSQQGLTYNEQFF.